The 22 T cell receptor beta chains reported below all come from one sample, sequenced in a study of CD8+CD57+ T cells in acquired aplastic anemia (dated by TCRdb to about 2018). Flow cytometry had shown CD8+CD57+ cell expansion in the patients selected for sequencing. The run used an Illumina HiSeq 2000. Genomic DNA served as template for TCR beta VDJ combination and CDR3 sequence profiling. The public reads were reanalyzed by TCRdb: fastp trimming at Q25, MiXCR alignment, in-frame beta chains only. Every CDR3 protein is listed once, alongside the most common genes and DNA of its rows. The sample includes about 40,000 distinct CDR3 sequences, with roughly two thirds observed a single time. The biggest ten clones account for 59% of the sample. Sequenced input: sorted CD4+, CD8+, or CD8+CD57+ T cells (not recorded which) from PBMCs. These receptors were obtained from a human donor with aplastic anemia.

This clonotype was seen many times. J is TRBJ2-7 and V is TRBV13; D may match TRBD1 or TRBD2 (5 bases each). V lost 0 bases to trimming and J lost 12 bases, with 18 bases between them. Germline CDR1 PRHDT, CDR2 FYEKMQ (reference sequence). There are 14 residues in the CDR3. The CDR3 is CASSLGRDGRDLYF. CDR3 in DNA: TGTGCCAGCAGCTTAGGGAGGGACGGAAGGGATCTGTACTTC.

This chain uses TRBV10-3 with TRBJ2-2; a possible D gene is TRBD1 (5 bases). Germline loops: CDR1 ENHRY, CDR2 SYGVKD. Trimming stripped 10 bases from V and 3 bases from J, with 18 bases between. This CDR3 has 15 residues. This CDR3 reads CATASAGSHTGELFF. CDR3 bases: TGTGCCACCGCAAGCGCAGGGTCGCACACCGGGGAGCTGTTTTTT.

The chain carries TRBV20-1 and TRBJ1-6, with D possibly matching TRBD1 (6 bases). V lost 1 base and J lost 7, with 17 bases in between. The CDR3 has 16 residues. In germline, CDR1 is DFQATT, CDR2 SNEGSKA (reference sequence). Written as DNA, the CDR3 is TGCAGTGCTAGAGTTGGAGGGGGGGGTCGGAATTCACCCCTCCACTTT. Amino acids: CSARVGGGGRNSPLHF.

This clonotype has only a few counts. The gene calls are TRBV29-1 and TRBJ2-2; the D is unclear. V lost 8 bases, J lost 6 bases, and 13 bases lay in between. The CDR3 length is 12 residues. Germline V gene sequence: CDR1 SQVTM, CDR2 ANQGSEA. The CDR3 here is CSLGVWSGELFF. CDR3 nucleotide sequence: TGCAGCTTAGGAGTGTGGTCCGGGGAGCTGTTTTTT.

This clonotype has a handful of counts. The chain links TRBV6-1 to TRBJ1-4; weak D call: TRBD1 (5 bases). Trimming left V 4 bases short and J 4 bases short, with 13 bases between. The CDR3 is made up of 15 amino acids. CDR1 and CDR2 (germline): MNHNS, SASEGT. CDR3 residues: CASSALGAYNEKLFF. CDR3 DNA: TGTGCCAGCAGTGCCCTCGGGGCCTATAATGAAAAACTGTTTTTT.

This sequence joins TRBV2 and TRBJ1-5; 7 bases align to TRBD1. V was clipped by 6 bases and J by 9 bases; unmatched bases: 20. This CDR3 is built from 17 residues. Germline loops: CDR1 SNHLY, CDR2 FYNNEI. Here the CDR3 reads CASRGGRTGMEVRPQHF. The CDR3 DNA reads TGTGCCAGCAGGGGGGGGAGGACAGGCATGGAGGTGAGGCCCCAGCATTTT.

V is TRBV7-9 and J is TRBJ2-5, with 10 positions matching TRBD1. The CDR3 covers 16 residues. Per the germline V gene, CDR1 is SEHNR and CDR2 is FQNEAQ (reference sequence). The V and J ends lost 0 bases and 3 bases, in that order; junction bases with no gene match: 4. CDR3 loop: CASSLADRGQKETQYF. The CDR3 nucleotides read TGTGCCAGCAGCTTAGCTGACAGGGGGCAAAAAGAGACCCAGTACTTC. The full variable domain, with the rest looked up from reference TRBV7-9 and TRBJ2-5, is DTGVSQNPRHKITKRGQNVTFRCDPISEHNRLYWYRQTLGQGPEFLTYFQNEAQLEKSRLLSDRFSAERPKGSFSTLEIQRTEQGDSAMYLCASSLADRGQKETQYFGPGTRLLVL.

In DNA form, the CDR3 reads TGTGCCACCAGCAGAACCCAGGGATATGGCTACACCTTC. It codes for CATSRTQGYGYTF. The chain has TRBV15 and TRBJ1-2; possibly TRBD1 for D (5 bases). This CDR3 has 13 amino acids. Trimming left V 2 bases short and J 5 bases short, with 9 bases between. Germline CDR1 is LNHNV and CDR2 is YYDKDF (reference sequence).

This clonotype showed up many times. The V call is TRBV20-1, the J call TRBJ2-7; maybe TRBD2 (5 bases). Germline V lookup: CDR1 DFQATT, CDR2 SNEGSKA (reference sequence). CDR3 length: 15 amino acids. The V and J ends lost 1 base and 3 bases respectively, with 16 bases between them. The CDR3 DNA reads TGCAGTGCTAGAGCCCGGAGGCTGAGCATCTACGAGCAGTACTTC. It translates to CSARARRLSIYEQYF.

This clonotype was counted a single time. The CDR3 sequence is CASSQTGPYEQYF. Here the CDR3 DNA reads TGTGCCAGCAGCCAGACAGGCCCCTACGAGCAGTACTTC. The rearrangement uses TRBV7-2 and TRBJ2-7; possible D gene TRBD1, 6 bases. In germline, CDR1 is SGHTA, CDR2 FQGNSA. The CDR3 contains 13 residues. The V end was cut by 5 bases, the J end by 2 bases, with 10 bases between. The full variable domain, in which reference TRBV7-2 and TRBJ2-7 provide the parts outside the CDR3, is GAGVSQSPSNKVTEKGKDVELRCDPISGHTALYWYRQSLGQGLEFLIYFQGNSAPDKSGLPSDRFSAERTGGSVSTLTIQRTQQEDSAVYLCASSQTGPYEQYFGPGTRLTVT.

In its sample, this clonotype was seen a few times. This rearrangement joins TRBV7-9 to TRBJ1-1, with unresolved D. In germline, CDR1 is SEHNR, CDR2 FQNEAQ (reference sequence). Trimming left V 7 bases short and J 3 bases short, with 12 bases between. The CDR3 consists of 13 residues. The CDR3 DNA sequence: TGTGCCAGCATGCAGACGGGGTACACTGAAGCTTTCTTT. Its protein product is CASMQTGYTEAFF. The full variable domain, with the rest looked up from reference TRBV7-9 and TRBJ1-1, is DTGVSQNPRHKITKRGQNVTFRCDPISEHNRLYWYRQTLGQGPEFLTYFQNEAQLEKSRLLSDRFSAERPKGSFSTLEIQRTEQGDSAMYLCASMQTGYTEAFFGQGTRLTVV.

The sample holds one count of this clonotype. The genes are TRBV7-9 and TRBJ2-7, with 9 bases lining up with TRBD1. The CDR3 loop spans 15 amino acids. Trimming removed 6 bases from V and 5 bases from J; junction bases left unmatched: 11. Germline V CDR1 and CDR2: SEHNR, FQNEAQ (reference sequence). CDR3 nucleotide sequence: TGTGCCAGCAGTTACCCGGGACAGGGTCTCGACGAGCAGTACTTC. This gives the protein CASSYPGQGLDEQYF.

In this sample, this clonotype turned up many times. J is TRBJ1-6 and V is TRBV5-1; no firm D call. Germline V gives CDR1 SGHRS, CDR2 YFSETQ. CDR3 length: 16 amino acids. Trimming pared 0 bases from V and 5 bases from J, leaving 12 bases between. The CDR3 coding sequence is TGCGCCAGCAGCTTGGCTTTAATACAACATAATTCACCCCTCCACTTT. Translation gives CASSLALIQHNSPLHF.

This clonotype came up many times. The chain couples TRBV7-2 to TRBJ2-1; 9 bases are shared with TRBD2. Losses at the gene ends were 6 bases for V and 8 bases for J; bases not matched to a gene: 11. Germline loops: CDR1 SGHTA, CDR2 FQGNSA. The CDR3 extends over 15 amino acids. The CDR3 bases are TGTGCCAGCAGGCGTCTAGCGGGGTCACCGGATGAGCAGTTCTTC. Encoded protein: CASRRLAGSPDEQFF.

V gene TRBV12-3 or TRBV12-4 combines with J gene TRBJ2-7; weak D call: TRBD1 (5 bases). V lost 5 bases and J 2 bases, leaving 16 bases between the germline ends. This CDR3 spans 15 amino acids. For the CDR3, the DNA is TGTGCCAGCAGTCTAACAGACAGCCGGGCCTACGAGCAGTACTTC. Translated, it gives CASSLTDSRAYEQYF.

The chain couples TRBV29-1 to TRBJ1-1; 8 bases are a match to TRBD1. The CDR3 has 15 amino acids. The germline V gene encodes CDR1 SQVTM and CDR2 ANQGSEA. The J segment lost 10 bases and the V segment lost 8 bases, leaving 21 bases of the junction unmatched. The CDR3 protein is CSSQDAGGRGEGAFF. CDR3 DNA sequence: TGCAGCAGCCAAGACGCAGGGGGCCGAGGGGAAGGAGCTTTCTTT.

Comments on this clonotype: One junction end disagrees with the germline gene, perhaps due to a read error. The chain employs TRBV2 and TRBJ2-5; 8 bases line up with TRBD2. The CDR3 extends over 12 amino acids. CDR1 SNHLY and CDR2 FYNNEI come from the germline V gene. CDR3 sequence: CTSRIAGETQYF. CDR3 coding DNA: TGTACCAGCAGAATAGCGGGGGAGACCCAGTACTTC. Together with reference TRBV2 and TRBJ2-5, the CDR3 gives the full variable domain: EPEVTQTPSHQVTQMGQEVILRCVPISNHLYFYWYRQILGQKVEFLVSFYNNEISEKSEIFDDQFSVERPDGSNFTLKIRSTKLEDSAMYFCTSRIAGETQYFGPGTRLLVL.

This clonotype was detected many times. The chain has TRBV19 and TRBJ1-1; unclear D gene. Trimming took off 4 bases at V and 0 bases at J, with 6 bases between the two ends. The germline gives CDR1 LNHDA, CDR2 SQIVND (reference sequence). The CDR3 runs 13 residues. DNA of the CDR3: TGTGCCAGTAGTACGACCGTGAACACTGAAGCTTTCTTT. Translation: CASSTTVNTEAFF.

By share of the sample, this clonotype is medium-sized (0.01 to 0.1%). CDR3 DNA: TGTGCCACCAGTCTGCAGGGGAACAATGAGCAGTTCTTC. Protein sequence: CATSLQGNNEQFF. The V call is TRBV24-1, the J call TRBJ2-1, with a weak D call TRBD1 (6 bases). Germline-derived CDR1 and CDR2 are KGHDR and SFDVKD. V was cut by 6 bases and J by 5 bases, with 10 bases left in between. The CDR3 totals 13 residues.

Regarding this clonotype: One end of the junction is discordant with germline, which a read error may explain. The CDR3 DNA follows: TGCGCCATCAGTTCGGATAACTATGGCTACACCTTC. Translated, it gives CAISSDNYGYTF. This chain joins TRBV10-3 and TRBJ1-2; D is undetermined. The CDR3 is 12 residues long. From germline, CDR1 is ENHRY and CDR2 SYGVKD.

This clonotype is judged medium-sized (0.01 to 0.1%). CDR3 region: CASSVEDYPILNTEAFF. CDR3 sequence (DNA): TGTGCCAGCAGCGTAGAGGACTACCCGATCCTGAACACTGAAGCTTTCTTT. The chain combines TRBV9 with TRBJ1-1; no clear D gene. Trimming removed 0 bases at V and 0 bases at J, with 15 bases between. Germline CDR1 SGDLS, CDR2 YYNGEE. The CDR3 has 17 amino acids.

The chain couples TRBV10-1 to TRBJ2-3, with D maybe TRBD2 (6 bases). V lost 3 bases to trimming and J lost 0 bases, with 16 bases between them. CDR1 and CDR2 from the germline V gene are WNHNN and SYGVQD (reference sequence). There are 17 residues in the CDR3. The CDR3 loop reads CASSDRRLSGSTDTQYF. DNA of the CDR3: TGCGCCAGCAGTGACCGGAGACTAAGCGGGAGCACAGATACGCAGTATTTT.